These T cell receptor beta chains were read from a single sample in a study of T cells in Graves' hyperthyroidism and ophthalmopathy. A single record per CDR3 protein comes from TCRdb applying MiXCR to the multiplex PCR reads. The table shows 300,000 to 400,000 distinct CDR3 sequences, with about 18% occurring only once. Sequencing was done on a sample of blood. Receptors were obtained from a man younger than 30 with Graves' ophthalmopathy. Each CDR3 is given with its conserved first and last residue. D genes are given only for firm matches. The size of a clone is reported for some rows only, either as once, few or many, or as a class for expanded clones.

abundance: .; j_gene: TRBJ1-5; v_gene: TRBV19; d_gene: .; CDR3nt: TGTGCCAGTAGTATTCTTGCGGCCCGGGCCGATCAGCCCCAGCATTTT; CDR3aa: CASSILAARADQPQHF
abundance: .; j_gene: TRBJ2-7; v_gene: TRBV6-1; d_gene: TRBD1; CDR3nt: TGTGCCAGCAGGCTGACAGGGGACTCCTACGAGCAGTACTTC; CDR3aa: CASRLTGDSYEQYF
abundance: .; j_gene: TRBJ2-6; v_gene: TRBV5-1; d_gene: .; CDR3nt: TGCGCCAGCAGCTCCAGACAGGCTGGGGCCAACGTCCTGACTTTC; CDR3aa: CASSSRQAGANVLTF
abundance: few; j_gene: TRBJ2-5; v_gene: TRBV5-1; d_gene: .; CDR3nt: TGCGCCAGCAGCTTGGTTCCCGGCCAAGAGACCCAGTACTTC; CDR3aa: CASSLVPGQETQYF
abundance: few; j_gene: TRBJ2-1; v_gene: TRBV3-1; d_gene: .; CDR3nt: TGTGCCAGCAGTCAAGTGGTGCTAAGAGACAGCAAGGGGGGAAATGAGCAGTTCTTC; CDR3aa: CASSQVVLRDSKGGNEQFF
abundance: many; j_gene: TRBJ2-1; v_gene: TRBV2; d_gene: .; CDR3nt: TGTGCCAGCAGTGAAGCGGGGCAGGCAGGTGAGCAGTTCTTC; CDR3aa: CASSEAGQAGEQFF
abundance: many; j_gene: TRBJ1-1; v_gene: TRBV6-5; d_gene: .; CDR3nt: TGTGCCAGCAGTTACAGGGCAGACTTTGAAGCTTTCTTT; CDR3aa: CASSYRADFEAFF
abundance: many; j_gene: TRBJ1-5; v_gene: TRBV2; d_gene: .; CDR3nt: TGTGCCAGCAACCAGGGCGGCAATCAGCCCCAGCATTTT; CDR3aa: CASNQGGNQPQHF
abundance: once; j_gene: TRBJ1-2; v_gene: TRBV7-9; d_gene: .; CDR3nt: TGTGCCAGCAGCTTAAGCCGGGACCTACTTAACTATGGCTACACCTTC; CDR3aa: CASSLSRDLLNYGYTF
abundance: few; j_gene: TRBJ2-1; v_gene: TRBV18; d_gene: .; CDR3nt: TGTGCCAGCTCACCACAGGGGACTTACAATGAGCAGTTCTTC; CDR3aa: CASSPQGTYNEQFF
abundance: few; j_gene: TRBJ1-5; v_gene: TRBV20-1; d_gene: TRBD1; CDR3nt: TGCAGTGCCAAGGACAGGGCCAAAAATCAGCCCCAGCATTTT; CDR3aa: CSAKDRAKNQPQHF
abundance: many; j_gene: TRBJ1-4; v_gene: TRBV12-3/TRBV12-4; d_gene: TRBD1; CDR3nt: TGTGCCAGCAGAACAGGGGCCTTAACTAATGAAAAACTGTTTTTT; CDR3aa: CASRTGALTNEKLFF
abundance: many; j_gene: TRBJ2-5; v_gene: TRBV5-1; d_gene: .; CDR3nt: TGCGCCAGCAGCTTGGAAGGGAATGGAGAGACCCAGTACTTC; CDR3aa: CASSLEGNGETQYF
abundance: .; j_gene: TRBJ2-1; v_gene: TRBV3-1; d_gene: .; CDR3nt: TGTGCCAGCAGCCAAGGGGAAGGCCAGCAGTTCTTC; CDR3aa: CASSQGEGQQFF
abundance: .; j_gene: TRBJ1-4; v_gene: TRBV6-1; d_gene: .; CDR3nt: TGTGCCAGCAGTCCCGGGGGGGACGGTGAAAAACTGTTTTTT; CDR3aa: CASSPGGDGEKLFF
abundance: many; j_gene: TRBJ2-3; v_gene: TRBV6-5; d_gene: TRBD1; CDR3nt: TGTGCCAGCAGTTACTCGGACAGGTTCACAGATACGCAGTATTTT; CDR3aa: CASSYSDRFTDTQYF
abundance: .; j_gene: TRBJ2-3; v_gene: TRBV27; d_gene: TRBD2; CDR3nt: TGTGCCAGCATGGCTAGCGGGAGCACCACAGATACGCAGTATTTT; CDR3aa: CASMASGSTTDTQYF
abundance: many; j_gene: TRBJ1-1; v_gene: TRBV11-2; d_gene: TRBD1; CDR3nt: TGTGCCAGCAGCCTAGGGTTTAACAGGGGCGACACTGAAGCTTTCTTT; CDR3aa: CASSLGFNRGDTEAFF
abundance: .; j_gene: TRBJ2-7; v_gene: TRBV9; d_gene: .; CDR3nt: TGTGCCAGCAGCGTAGGGCCGTTGGCAGGGGAAGGCGAGCAGTACTTC; CDR3aa: CASSVGPLAGEGEQYF
abundance: .; j_gene: TRBJ1-2; v_gene: TRBV19; d_gene: .; CDR3nt: TGTGCCAGTACCAGACACAAAAACTATGGCTACACCTTC; CDR3aa: CASTRHKNYGYTF
abundance: many; j_gene: TRBJ2-3; v_gene: TRBV7-2; d_gene: TRBD2; CDR3nt: TGTGCCAGCAGTATAGCGGGGGGCGACACAGATACGCAGTATTTT; CDR3aa: CASSIAGGDTDTQYF
abundance: many; j_gene: TRBJ2-3; v_gene: TRBV6-4; d_gene: TRBD1; CDR3nt: TGTGCCAGCAGTGAACAAGGGGGCGCATATACGCAGTATTTT; CDR3aa: CASSEQGGAYTQYF
abundance: .; j_gene: TRBJ2-7; v_gene: TRBV5-1; d_gene: TRBD2; CDR3nt: TGCGCCAGCAGCTTGGTAATAGCTAGCGGGAGCTCCTACGAGCAGTACTTC; CDR3aa: CASSLVIASGSSYEQYF
abundance: many; j_gene: TRBJ2-7; v_gene: TRBV28; d_gene: TRBD2; CDR3nt: TGTGCCAGCAGACTAGGGGGAGCGGGGGCCTACGAGCAGTACTTC; CDR3aa: CASRLGGAGAYEQYF
abundance: .; j_gene: TRBJ2-7; v_gene: TRBV27; d_gene: .; CDR3nt: TGTGCCAGCAGTTTGTCCCAGGATGTAACCTACGAGCAGTACTTC; CDR3aa: CASSLSQDVTYEQYF
abundance: many; j_gene: TRBJ2-2; v_gene: TRBV28; d_gene: .; CDR3nt: TGTGCCAGCAGTTTCCATGAGGGCACCGGGGAGCTGTTTTTT; CDR3aa: CASSFHEGTGELFF
abundance: .; j_gene: TRBJ2-2; v_gene: TRBV5-6; d_gene: .; CDR3nt: TGTGCCAGCGGCCGCGGCGCTGAATGGAACACCGGGGAGCTGTTTTTT; CDR3aa: CASGRGAEWNTGELFF
abundance: many; j_gene: TRBJ2-7; v_gene: TRBV6-5; d_gene: TRBD1; CDR3nt: TGTGCCAGCAGTTACACCGGACAGGGGGCTGGCTACGAGCAGTACTTC; CDR3aa: CASSYTGQGAGYEQYF
abundance: many; j_gene: TRBJ1-2; v_gene: TRBV7-3; d_gene: TRBD1; CDR3nt: TGTGCCAGCAGCTTAACACAGGGGGCCGATGGCTACACCTTC; CDR3aa: CASSLTQGADGYTF
abundance: .; j_gene: TRBJ2-1; v_gene: TRBV6-1; d_gene: .; CDR3nt: TGTGCCAGCACCCCGAGAGATTACAATGAGCAGTTCTTC; CDR3aa: CASTPRDYNEQFF
abundance: few; j_gene: TRBJ2-7; v_gene: TRBV19; d_gene: .; CDR3nt: TGTGCCAGTACGGCCTGGGGGAGCTACGAGCAGTACTTC; CDR3aa: CASTAWGSYEQYF
abundance: .; j_gene: TRBJ1-4; v_gene: TRBV18; d_gene: .; CDR3nt: TGTGCCAGCTCACCAAGAAACACCGTTAATGAAAAACTGTTTTTT; CDR3aa: CASSPRNTVNEKLFF
abundance: .; j_gene: TRBJ2-1; v_gene: TRBV7-2; d_gene: TRBD2; CDR3nt: TGTGCCAGCTCTGGGGGGGTTGGCTCCTACAATGAGCAGTTCTTC; CDR3aa: CASSGGVGSYNEQFF
abundance: many; j_gene: TRBJ1-2; v_gene: TRBV27; d_gene: .; CDR3nt: TGTGCCAGCAGTTTCCCGGGGTTTAATGGCTACACCTTC; CDR3aa: CASSFPGFNGYTF
abundance: .; j_gene: TRBJ2-5; v_gene: TRBV5-1; d_gene: .; CDR3nt: TGCGCCAGCAGCCCAGGGGTCTTGGAGACCCAGTACTTC; CDR3aa: CASSPGVLETQYF
abundance: many; j_gene: TRBJ2-7; v_gene: TRBV4-1; d_gene: TRBD1; CDR3nt: TGCGCCAGCAGCCAAGATGCGACAGGGCCGAGCGAGCAGTACTTC; CDR3aa: CASSQDATGPSEQYF
abundance: .; j_gene: TRBJ1-5; v_gene: TRBV25-1; d_gene: .; CDR3nt: TGTGCCAGCAGGGGGGAAATGAATCAGCCCCAGCATTTT; CDR3aa: CASRGEMNQPQHF
abundance: many; j_gene: TRBJ2-4; v_gene: TRBV2; d_gene: .; CDR3nt: TGTGCCAGCAGTGAAGGAATAGCCAAAAACATTCAGTACTTC; CDR3aa: CASSEGIAKNIQYF
abundance: few; j_gene: TRBJ1-2; v_gene: TRBV6-2/TRBV6-3; d_gene: TRBD1; CDR3nt: TGTGCCAGCAGTTACACTACAGGGGCTGGCTACACCTTC; CDR3aa: CASSYTTGAGYTF
abundance: .; j_gene: TRBJ2-3; v_gene: TRBV20-1; d_gene: TRBD2; CDR3nt: TGCAGTGCGGAACTAGCGGGGGTTACAGATACGCAGTATTTT; CDR3aa: CSAELAGVTDTQYF
abundance: many; j_gene: TRBJ1-1; v_gene: TRBV7-8; d_gene: TRBD1; CDR3nt: TGTGCCAGCAGGGTCGTCGGGGACAGAAGAAACACTGAAGCTTTCTTT; CDR3aa: CASRVVGDRRNTEAFF
abundance: many; j_gene: TRBJ2-7; v_gene: TRBV5-1; d_gene: TRBD2; CDR3nt: TGCGCCAGCAGCACGGGACTAGCGGCTAACTACGAGCAGTACTTC; CDR3aa: CASSTGLAANYEQYF
abundance: many; j_gene: TRBJ2-1; v_gene: TRBV7-3; d_gene: TRBD2; CDR3nt: TGTGCCAGCAGCTATCCTCCTCTAGCGGGGGGCCACAATGAGCAGTTCTTC; CDR3aa: CASSYPPLAGGHNEQFF
abundance: many; j_gene: TRBJ1-5; v_gene: TRBV7-8; d_gene: .; CDR3nt: TGTGCCAGCAGCACGGCGGGGGGGGCGGGCAATCAGCCCCAGCATTTT; CDR3aa: CASSTAGGAGNQPQHF
abundance: many; j_gene: TRBJ2-5; v_gene: TRBV3-1; d_gene: .; CDR3nt: TGTGCCAGCAGCCAACTTGGGACTTACACCGCTCGAGAGACCCAGTACTTC; CDR3aa: CASSQLGTYTARETQYF
abundance: .; j_gene: TRBJ1-2; v_gene: TRBV6-1; d_gene: TRBD1; CDR3nt: TGTGCCAGCAGTTATCCCTCCGGGGACAGGTCCTATGGCTACACCTTC; CDR3aa: CASSYPSGDRSYGYTF
abundance: .; j_gene: TRBJ1-4; v_gene: TRBV7-9; d_gene: TRBD1; CDR3nt: TGTGCCAGCAGCTTGGGACAGGGGATTGAAAAACTGTTTTTT; CDR3aa: CASSLGQGIEKLFF
abundance: .; j_gene: TRBJ2-1; v_gene: TRBV27; d_gene: .; CDR3nt: TGTGCCAGCAGTTTCCACGGCAATGAGCAGTTCTTC; CDR3aa: CASSFHGNEQFF
abundance: once; j_gene: TRBJ2-1; v_gene: TRBV7-9; d_gene: .; CDR3nt: TGTGCCAGCAGCGACGTACTAGCAGGCAAGACCGATGAGCAGTTCTTC; CDR3aa: CASSDVLAGKTDEQFF
abundance: .; j_gene: TRBJ2-5; v_gene: TRBV11-2; d_gene: TRBD1; CDR3nt: TGTGCCAGCAGCACCGGGACAGGGGATGGGGAGACCCAGTACTTC; CDR3aa: CASSTGTGDGETQYF
abundance: many; j_gene: TRBJ2-5; v_gene: TRBV6-1; d_gene: TRBD2; CDR3nt: TGTGCCAGCAGTCCCCGACTAGCGGGGGGGGGAGAGACCCAGTACTTC; CDR3aa: CASSPRLAGGGETQYF
abundance: .; j_gene: TRBJ2-7; v_gene: TRBV9; d_gene: TRBD2; CDR3nt: TGTGCCAGCAGCCCACCTAGCGGGAGGGTAAGCGAGCAGTACTTC; CDR3aa: CASSPPSGRVSEQYF
abundance: .; j_gene: TRBJ1-2; v_gene: TRBV6-5; d_gene: .; CDR3nt: TGTGCCAGCAGTTATAACGAGATTTGGGGCTACACCTTC; CDR3aa: CASSYNEIWGYTF